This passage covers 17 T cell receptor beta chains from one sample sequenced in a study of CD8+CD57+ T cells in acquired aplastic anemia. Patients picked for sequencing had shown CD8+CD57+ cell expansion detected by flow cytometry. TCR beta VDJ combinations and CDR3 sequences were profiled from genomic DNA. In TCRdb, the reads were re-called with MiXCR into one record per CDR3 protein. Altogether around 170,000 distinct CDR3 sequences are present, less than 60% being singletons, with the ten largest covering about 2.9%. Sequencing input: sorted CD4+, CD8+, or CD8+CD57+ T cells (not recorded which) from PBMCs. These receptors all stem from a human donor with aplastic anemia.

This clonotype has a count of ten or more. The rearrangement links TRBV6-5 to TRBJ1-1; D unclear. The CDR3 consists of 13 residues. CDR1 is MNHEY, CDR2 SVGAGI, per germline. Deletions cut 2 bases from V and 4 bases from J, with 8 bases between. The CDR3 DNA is TGTGCCAGCAGTTACGGGGTATTCACTGAAGCTTTCTTT. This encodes CASSYGVFTEAFF.

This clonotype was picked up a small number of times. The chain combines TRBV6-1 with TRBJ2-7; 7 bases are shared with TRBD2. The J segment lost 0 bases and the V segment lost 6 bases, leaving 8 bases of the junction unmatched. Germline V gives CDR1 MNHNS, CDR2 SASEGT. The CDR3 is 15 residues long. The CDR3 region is CASSSTSRASYEQYV. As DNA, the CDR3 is TGTGCCAGCAGCTCGACTAGCCGGGCCTCCTACGAGCAGTACGTC.

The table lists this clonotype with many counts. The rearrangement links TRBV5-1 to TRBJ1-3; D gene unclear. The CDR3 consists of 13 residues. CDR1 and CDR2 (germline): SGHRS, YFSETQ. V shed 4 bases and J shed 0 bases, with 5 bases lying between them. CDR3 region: CASSPTSGNTIYF. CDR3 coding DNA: TGCGCCAGCAGCCCCACCTCTGGAAACACCATATATTTT.

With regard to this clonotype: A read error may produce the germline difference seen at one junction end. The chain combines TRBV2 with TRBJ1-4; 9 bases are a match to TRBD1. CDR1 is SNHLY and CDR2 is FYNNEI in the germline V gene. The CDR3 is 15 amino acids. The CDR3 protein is CTSSQNRGRHEKLFF. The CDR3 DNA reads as TGTACCAGCAGCCAGAACAGGGGGCGCCATGAAAAACTGTTTTTT.

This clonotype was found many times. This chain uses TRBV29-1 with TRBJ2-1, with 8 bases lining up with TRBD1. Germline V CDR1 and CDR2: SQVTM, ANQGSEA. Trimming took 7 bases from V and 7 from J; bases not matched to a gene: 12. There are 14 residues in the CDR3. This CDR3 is CSALGQGGRNEQFF. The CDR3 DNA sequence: TGCAGCGCCCTAGGACAGGGAGGTAGGAATGAGCAGTTCTTC.

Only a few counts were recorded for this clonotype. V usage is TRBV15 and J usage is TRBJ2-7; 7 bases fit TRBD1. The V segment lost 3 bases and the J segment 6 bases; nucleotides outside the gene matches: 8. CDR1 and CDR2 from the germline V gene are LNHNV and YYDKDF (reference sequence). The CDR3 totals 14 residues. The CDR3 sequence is CATSRTGWGSEQYF. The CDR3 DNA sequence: TGTGCCACCAGCAGGACAGGGTGGGGGTCCGAGCAGTACTTC. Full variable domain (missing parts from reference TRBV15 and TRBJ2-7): DAMVIQNPRYQVTQFGKPVTLSCSQTLNHNVMYWYQQKSSQAPKLLFHYYDKDFNNEADTPDNFQSRRPNTSFCFLDIRSPGLGDTAMYLCATSRTGWGSEQYFGPGTRLTVT.

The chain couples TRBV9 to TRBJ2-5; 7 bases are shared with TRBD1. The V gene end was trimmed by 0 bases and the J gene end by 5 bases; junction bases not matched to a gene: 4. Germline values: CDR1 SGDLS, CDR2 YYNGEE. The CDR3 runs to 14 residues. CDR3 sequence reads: CASSVVVGGETQYF. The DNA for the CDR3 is TGTGCCAGCAGCGTAGTTGTAGGGGGCGAGACCCAGTACTTC.

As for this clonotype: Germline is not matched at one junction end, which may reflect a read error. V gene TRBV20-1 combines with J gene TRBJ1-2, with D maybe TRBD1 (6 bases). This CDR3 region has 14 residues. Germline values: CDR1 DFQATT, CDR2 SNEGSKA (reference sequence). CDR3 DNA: TGCAGTGCTGGAGAACAGGGAAGCGGCTATGGCTACACCTTC. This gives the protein CSAGEQGSGYGYTF.

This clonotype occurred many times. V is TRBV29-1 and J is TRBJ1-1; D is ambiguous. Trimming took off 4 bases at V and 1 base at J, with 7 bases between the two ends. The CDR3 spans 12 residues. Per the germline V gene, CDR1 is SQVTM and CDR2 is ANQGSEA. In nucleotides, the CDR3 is TGCAGCGTTGTAAGCGAGAACACTGAAGCTTTCTTT. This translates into CSVVSENTEAFF.

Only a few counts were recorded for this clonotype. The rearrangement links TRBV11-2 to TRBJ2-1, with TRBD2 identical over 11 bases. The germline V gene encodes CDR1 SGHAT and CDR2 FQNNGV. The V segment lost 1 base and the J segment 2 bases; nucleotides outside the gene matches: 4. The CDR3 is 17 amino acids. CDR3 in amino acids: CASSLGLSGRAYNEQFF. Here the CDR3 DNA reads TGTGCCAGCAGCTTAGGCCTTAGCGGGAGGGCCTACAATGAGCAGTTCTTC.

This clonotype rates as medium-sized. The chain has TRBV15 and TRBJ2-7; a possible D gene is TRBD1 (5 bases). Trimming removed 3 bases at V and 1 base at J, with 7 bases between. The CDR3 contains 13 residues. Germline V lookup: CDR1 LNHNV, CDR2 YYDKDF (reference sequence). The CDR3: CATSRDTSYEQYF. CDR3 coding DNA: TGTGCCACCAGCAGGGACACTTCCTACGAGCAGTACTTC.

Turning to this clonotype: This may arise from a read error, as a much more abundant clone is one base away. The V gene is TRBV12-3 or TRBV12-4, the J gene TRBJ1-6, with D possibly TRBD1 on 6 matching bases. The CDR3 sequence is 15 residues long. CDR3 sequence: CASTTGQIYNPPLHF. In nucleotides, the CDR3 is TGTGCCAGCACCACCGGACAGATCTATAATCCACCCCTCCACTTT.

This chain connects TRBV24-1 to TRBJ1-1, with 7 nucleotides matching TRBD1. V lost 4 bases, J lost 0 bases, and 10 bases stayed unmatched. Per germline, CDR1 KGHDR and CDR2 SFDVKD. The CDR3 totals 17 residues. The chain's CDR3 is CATSELTTGRVNTEAFF. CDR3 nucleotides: TGTGCCACCAGTGAGCTCACGACAGGGAGGGTGAACACTGAAGCTTTCTTT.

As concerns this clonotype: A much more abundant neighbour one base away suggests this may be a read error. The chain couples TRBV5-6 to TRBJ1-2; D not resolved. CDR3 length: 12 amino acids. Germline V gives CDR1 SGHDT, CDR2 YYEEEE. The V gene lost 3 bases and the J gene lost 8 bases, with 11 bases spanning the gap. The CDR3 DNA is TGTGCCAGCAGCTCCCTACTTGGAGGCTACACCTTC. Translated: CASSSLLGGYTF.

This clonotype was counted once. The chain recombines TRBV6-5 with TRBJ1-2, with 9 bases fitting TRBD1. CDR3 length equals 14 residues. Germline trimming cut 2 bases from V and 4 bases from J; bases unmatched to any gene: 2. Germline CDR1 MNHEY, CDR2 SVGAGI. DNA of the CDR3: TGTGCCAGCAGTTACGGGGACAGGGTCTATGGCTACACCTTC. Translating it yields CASSYGDRVYGYTF.

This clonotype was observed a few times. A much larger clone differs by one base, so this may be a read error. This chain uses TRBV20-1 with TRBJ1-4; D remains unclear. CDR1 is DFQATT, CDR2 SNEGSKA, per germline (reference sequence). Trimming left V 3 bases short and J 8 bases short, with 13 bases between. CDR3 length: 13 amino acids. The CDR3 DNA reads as TGCAGTGCTAGGTCCCCGGCGGGGGAAAAACTGTTTTTT. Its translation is CSARSPAGEKLFF.

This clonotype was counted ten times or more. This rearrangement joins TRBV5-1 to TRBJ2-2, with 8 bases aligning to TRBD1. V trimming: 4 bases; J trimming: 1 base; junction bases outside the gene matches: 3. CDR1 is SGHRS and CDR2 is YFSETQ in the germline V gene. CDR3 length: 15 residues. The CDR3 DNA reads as TGCGCCAGCAGCGTCGGACAGGGGAACACCGGGGAGCTGTTTTTT. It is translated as CASSVGQGNTGELFF.